This TCR beta chain was recovered during a study of identifying expanded T cells in peripheral blood. The study, taken as a whole, reports: Differentially abundant clones: 0.95 to 1.5 between replicates, 15 to 17 at roughly 2 weeks, less than 25 at four. Clone count variance between approximately two-week samples rose with total template count.

To note about this clone: Its target is not known.

This CDR3 contains 15 residues. Deletions cut 0 bases from V and 2 bases from J, with 11 bases between. Looked up from germline, CDR1 is GTSNPN and CDR2 is SVGIG (reference sequence). Collection occurred without any documented infections or immune events in donors. Sequenced by immunoSEQ multiplex PCR; TCRdb stores in-frame clones only, minus some. The profile shows tens of thousands of clones, about 83% of them singletons. Sequencing was performed on blood. The chain joins TRBV30 to TRBJ1-3; possibly TRBD1 for D (5 bases). This receptor was obtained from a person aged 18 to 75 in good health. The CDR3 loop is CAWSVRGSPGNTIYF. For the CDR3, the DNA is TGTGCCTGGAGTGTAAGGGGATCCCCTGGAAACACCATATATTTT.